A single T cell receptor beta chain is shown here with its context. This clone was detected once. The antigen it recognizes is unknown. A read error may produce the germline difference seen at one junction end. Different DNA sequences within this sample yield the same CDR3. The CDR3 regions of human TCRbeta chains were analyzed by immunosequencing. Processing in the source paper ran as follows. TCRs in the repertoires were compared against a reference library of SARS-CoV-2-specific TCRs that had been generated with the MIRA antigen-specificity platform. Breadth meant the fraction of unique TCRs that were SARS-CoV-2-associated, whereas depth meant the fraction of total T cells that were SARS-CoV-2-associated. Using the MIRA data, each spike-specific TCR was assigned both to the spike region to which the TCR was reactive and to a CD4 or CD8 class. Log10-transformed breadth and depth values were compared by one-way ANOVA with Sidak's multiple comparisons tests. TCRdb carries this immuneACCESS record with in-frame sequences only. Its versions omit some clonotypes, under half of them owing to an unresolved V gene in the studies checked, with the rest unexplained. V and J calls and clone size are copied from that table; D and trimming were computed from the DNA. The sample contains approximately 82,000 clones, more than 85% of them found a single time. The top ten hold about 5.2% of the sample.

The data were taken from a study of T cell responses to AZD1222 COVID-19 vaccine (dated by TCRdb to the early 2020s). Concerning the study at large: Because spike-specific TCR depth and breadth did not differ between the two schedules, AZD1222 recipients who got a second dose at roughly 4 weeks were pooled with those who got a second dose at roughly 12 weeks. A total of 230 to 250 trial participants underwent TCR sequencing, of whom 200 to 220 received two doses of AZD1222 and some 26 received two doses of the MenACWY control vaccine. Trial participants were enrolled into age subgroups of 18-55, 56-69 and 70-plus years, which contained about 150, 27 and 61 TCR-sequenced participants, respectively.

Its CDR3 holds 17 amino acids, cysteine through phenylalanine. Only the CDR3 part of the read is kept: 51 bases, read in frame from the first base. From a lookup of the germline V gene, CDR1 and CDR2 are SGHTA and FQGNSA. The time point label on this specimen signifies: baseline before first vaccination. Vaccinee samples were obtained from the UK trials COV001 and COV002, which included a single-blind randomized controlled phase 2/3 trial of AZD1222 (ChAdOx1 nCoV-19) in healthy adults. For TCRbeta chain sequencing, PBMC samples from trial participants were taken at day 0 and at day 28 after the second dose. Results the study describes overall, beyond this receptor: After two AZD1222 doses, both the breadth and the depth of spike-specific TCRs were significantly higher than at day 0 and than in MenACWY recipients. Most participants were white British and females outnumbered males, and the authors suggested that clonal diversity may have been underestimated. Nearly half of unique spike-specific TCRs reportedly recognized epitopes outside regions mutated in the B.1.351 and B.1.1.7 variants. Because no samples from the day 14 peak response were available, repertoires could be characterized only after the peak T cell response. Conclusions about previously exposed vaccinees are limited, since just five to seven AZD1222 recipients were seropositive for SARS-CoV-2 at baseline. The vaccine-associated CD4 TCRs covered the entire spike protein, and the dominant responses fell in regions 160-218 and 743-854. The 56-69-year group was small, and its depth increase did not reach significance, likely because of low power.

The sequence joins TRBV7-2 to TRBJ2-1; 7 bases in the junction line up with TRBD2. The source material was peripheral blood, sampled on day 0 of AZD1222 vaccination. This TCR was recovered from an adult in good health. At the DNA level, the sequence is TGTGCCAGCAGCTTTGGGGGTTCTAGCGGCCCGTACAATGAACAGTTCTTC. Its protein product is CASSFGGSSGPYNEQFF.